The T cell receptor (beta chain) under discussion was sequenced for a study of shared T cell receptors in the human thymus. TCRdb keeps only in-frame clones here, not all; method: immunoSEQ multiplex PCR. In the table there are about 660,000 clones, more than 75% of which are singletons. Trimming took off 4 bases at V and 0 bases at J, with 16 bases between the two ends. CDR1 and CDR2 from the germline V gene are MNHEY and SMNVEV (reference sequence). This CDR3 spans 16 amino acids. The data also belong to a second study, concerning human thymus T cells.

The sequencing input was thymocytes. This TCR derives from a boy in the first two years of life with a congenital heart defect. V gene TRBV27 combines with J gene TRBJ2-7; maybe TRBD1 (6 bases). As DNA, the CDR3 is TGTGCCAGCAGTTCAGAGACCAGGGACAACTCCTACGAGCAGTACTTC. Translating it yields CASSSETRDNSYEQYF.